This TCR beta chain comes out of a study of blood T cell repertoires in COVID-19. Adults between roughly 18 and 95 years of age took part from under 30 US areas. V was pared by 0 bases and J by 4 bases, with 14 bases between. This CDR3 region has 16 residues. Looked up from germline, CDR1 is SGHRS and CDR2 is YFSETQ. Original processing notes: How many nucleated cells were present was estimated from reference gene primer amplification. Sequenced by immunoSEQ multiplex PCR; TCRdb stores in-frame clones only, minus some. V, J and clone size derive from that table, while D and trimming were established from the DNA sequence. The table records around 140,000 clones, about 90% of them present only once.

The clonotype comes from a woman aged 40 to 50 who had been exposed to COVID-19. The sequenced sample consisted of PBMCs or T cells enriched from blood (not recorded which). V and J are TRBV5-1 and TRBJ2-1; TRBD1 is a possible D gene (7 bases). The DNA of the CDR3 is TGCGCCAGCAGCTTGGATGTGGCGGGACAGTACAATGAGCAGTTCTTC. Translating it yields CASSLDVAGQYNEQFF.